This T cell receptor (beta chain) appears in the sequencing data of a study of T cell responses to AZD1222 COVID-19 vaccine. Study context: Researchers grouped second doses given at about 4 or about 12 weeks into one pool. Study results and caveats: Spike was spanned by vaccine-associated CD4 TCRs, with dominance at 160-218 and 743-854. Most donors were white British and more were female, and clonal diversity was possibly underestimated.

With respect to this clone: Its antigen is unknown.

J gave up 7 bases and V 4 bases, and 5 bases lay outside the gene matches. Germline values: CDR1 SGHRS, CDR2 YFSETQ. This CDR3 has 14 amino acids. Libraries were prepared by immunoSEQ multiplex PCR; TCRdb keeps only in-frame clonotypes and omits some of them. Of roughly 250,000 clones listed, approximately 93% are singletons. Sequencing used peripheral blood, obtained on day 0 of AZD1222 vaccination. The receptor was isolated from an adult in good health. The chain carries TRBV5-1 and TRBJ1-5; TRBD1 aligns across 10 bases. In nucleotides, the CDR3 is TGCGCCAGCAGCATGACAGGGGGCGAACAGCCCCAGCATTTT. Amino acid sequence: CASSMTGGEQPQHF.